Listed below are T cell receptor beta chains from one sample, sequenced in a study of yellow fever vaccine responses in identical twins. Using its own MiXCR run on the RT-PCR reads, TCRdb lists one record per CDR3 protein. The sample yields around 18,000 distinct CDR3 sequences, around 84% seen once. The source was T cells from blood (PBMCs), unsorted or a sorted subset (not recorded which), collected before or after yellow fever vaccination (not recorded which). The receptor set was obtained from a woman aged 18-30 years who received the yellow fever vaccine. The CDR3 runs from the conserved cysteine through the conserved F or W. Fields, in order: clone size, V gene, D gene, J gene, CDR3 protein, CDR3 DNA. D genes are given only for firm matches. Only some rows state a clone size, as once, few, many or a class for expanded clones.

>once|TRBV29-1|NA|TRBJ2-6
CSVLPSGANVLTF
TGCAGCGTTCTGCCCTCTGGGGCCAACGTCCTGACTTTC
>NA|TRBV29-1|NA|TRBJ2-7
CSVEDARSYEQYF
TGCAGCGTTGAAGATGCCAGGTCCTACGAGCAGTACTTC
>NA|TRBV18|TRBD2|TRBJ2-7
CASSPGTSGGPLYEQYF
TGTGCCAGCTCACCAGGGACTAGCGGGGGACCTTTGTACGAGCAGTACTTC
>NA|TRBV20-1|NA|TRBJ2-5
CSARGETQYF
TGCAGTGCTAGGGGGGAGACCCAGTACTTC
>NA|TRBV4-1|NA|TRBJ2-1
CASRGVGNEQFF
TGCGCCAGCAGGGGGGTCGGCAATGAGCAGTTCTTC
>NA|TRBV11-1|NA|TRBJ2-3
CASSLPTDTQYF
TGTGCCAGCAGCTTACCCACAGATACGCAGTATTTT
>NA|TRBV7-2|NA|TRBJ1-5
CASSLSSNQPQHF
TGTGCCAGCAGCTTATCCAGCAATCAGCCCCAGCATTTT
>NA|TRBV12-3/TRBV12-4|TRBD1|TRBJ2-7
CASRGGTGNNEQYF
TGTGCCAGCAGGGGGGGGACAGGGAATAACGAGCAGTACTTC
>NA|TRBV5-4|TRBD2|TRBJ2-1
CASTLAGSYNEQFF
TGTGCCAGCACTCTAGCGGGTTCCTACAATGAGCAGTTCTTC
>NA|TRBV7-2|NA|TRBJ2-1
CASSPLVYNEQFF
TGTGCCAGCAGCCCGCTAGTTTACAATGAGCAGTTCTTC
>NA|TRBV19|TRBD2|TRBJ2-1
CASSVLTSGNEQFF
TGTGCCAGTAGTGTGCTGACTAGCGGCAATGAGCAGTTCTTC
>NA|TRBV10-3|NA|TRBJ1-2
CAISESSHNYGYTF
TGTGCCATCAGTGAGTCGAGCCATAACTATGGCTACACCTTC
>NA|TRBV2|NA|TRBJ1-3
CASTLWGNTIYF
TGTGCCAGCACCCTCTGGGGGAACACCATATATTTT
>NA|TRBV19|NA|TRBJ1-1
CASSNFTTEAFF
TGTGCCAGTAGTAATTTTACCACAGAAGCTTTCTTT
>NA|TRBV5-1|NA|TRBJ2-7
CASSLEAGGTYEQYF
TGCGCCAGCAGCTTGGAGGCAGGGGGGACCTACGAGCAGTACTTC
>NA|TRBV16|NA|TRBJ2-1
CASSPGWGGARDEQFF
TGTGCCAGCAGCCCCGGATGGGGGGGCGCCAGGGATGAGCAGTTCTTC
>NA|TRBV4-1|NA|TRBJ1-1
CASSQDIWGRSEAFF
TGCGCCAGCAGCCAAGACATCTGGGGGCGCAGTGAAGCTTTCTTT
>NA|TRBV5-4|TRBD1|TRBJ2-5
CASSLTGEAQETQYF
TGTGCCAGCAGCCTGACAGGGGAGGCCCAAGAGACCCAGTACTTC
>NA|TRBV7-3|NA|TRBJ2-1
CASSLFRDAEQFF
TGTGCCAGCAGCTTATTTCGGGACGCTGAGCAGTTCTTC
>NA|TRBV19|NA|TRBJ1-1
CASKYLANTEAFF
TGTGCCAGCAAGTACCTGGCGAACACTGAAGCTTTCTTT
>NA|TRBV9|NA|TRBJ2-5
CASSVDRLRGTQYF
TGTGCCAGCAGCGTAGATCGACTCAGGGGGACCCAGTACTTC
>NA|TRBV10-1|TRBD1|TRBJ2-7
CASRGTGNHEQYF
TGCGCCAGCAGGGGGACAGGGAACCACGAGCAGTACTTC
>NA|TRBV4-2|TRBD2|TRBJ2-1
CASSQIAGGGYNEQFF
TGTGCCAGCAGCCAAATAGCGGGAGGGGGGTACAATGAGCAGTTCTTC
>NA|TRBV7-6|NA|TRBJ1-1
CASSPRKDTEAFF
TGTGCCAGCAGCCCCCGAAAGGACACTGAAGCTTTCTTT
>NA|TRBV11-2|NA|TRBJ2-3
CASSPRVGGDTQYF
TGTGCCAGCAGCCCCAGGGTGGGAGGAGATACGCAGTATTTT
>few|TRBV28|NA|TRBJ2-1
CASSSPAISYNEQFF
TGTGCCAGCAGCTCCCCCGCAATCTCCTACAATGAGCAGTTCTTC
>NA|TRBV5-1|TRBD2|TRBJ2-1
CASSAGGNSYNEQFF
TGCGCCAGCAGCGCGGGGGGCAACTCCTACAATGAGCAGTTCTTC
>NA|TRBV7-3|TRBD2|TRBJ2-1
CASSSGLAGGPEQFF
TGTGCCAGCAGCTCGGGACTAGCGGGAGGCCCTGAGCAGTTCTTC
>NA|TRBV2|NA|TRBJ2-7
CAILTPAEQYF
TGTGCCATCCTAACCCCTGCCGAGCAGTACTTC
>NA|TRBV5-1|NA|TRBJ2-7
CASSLAPPRTYEQYF
TGCGCCAGCAGCTTGGCACCACCCAGAACCTACGAGCAGTACTTC
>NA|TRBV11-3|TRBD2|TRBJ2-3
CASSLPPGLASTDTQYF
TGTGCCAGCAGCCTACCTCCGGGACTAGCGAGCACAGATACGCAGTATTTT
>NA|TRBV7-6|NA|TRBJ2-7
CASSPGFTYEQYF
TGTGCCAGCAGCCCCGGATTCACCTACGAGCAGTACTTC
>NA|TRBV5-6|NA|TRBJ2-1
CASSLRNYNEQFF
TGTGCCAGCAGCTTACGAAACTACAATGAGCAGTTCTTC
>NA|TRBV24-1|NA|TRBJ2-2
CATSDTGYHTGELFF
TGTGCCACCAGTGATACAGGGTATCACACCGGGGAGCTGTTTTTT
>few|TRBV23-1|NA|TRBJ1-6
CASSYNLLPLHF
TGCGCCAGCAGCTATAATCTATTACCCCTCCACTTT
>NA|TRBV7-9|NA|TRBJ2-2
CASSPPGELFF
TGTGCCAGCAGCCCACCCGGGGAGCTGTTTTTT
>NA|TRBV4-3|TRBD1|TRBJ1-5
CASSQENRGDQPQHF
TGCGCCAGCAGCCAAGAGAACAGGGGCGATCAGCCCCAGCATTTT
>NA|TRBV20-1|TRBD1|TRBJ2-3
CSAPSGQGDADTQYF
TGCAGTGCTCCATCGGGACAGGGGGACGCAGATACGCAGTATTTT
>few|TRBV3-1|TRBD1|TRBJ2-7
CASSQPGQGYEQYF
TGTGCCAGCAGCCAACCGGGACAGGGGTACGAGCAGTACTTC
>NA|TRBV2|NA|TRBJ2-2
CASSGRGRNTGELFF
TGTGCCAGCAGTGGGAGGGGGAGAAACACCGGGGAGCTGTTTTTT
>NA|TRBV10-3|NA|TRBJ2-7
CAMGTGSSYEQYF
TGTGCCATGGGGACTGGGAGCTCCTACGAGCAGTACTTC
>once|TRBV3-1|NA|TRBJ2-7
CASTPDPGSYEQYF
TGTGCCAGCACCCCGGACCCGGGTAGCTACGAGCAGTACTTC
>once|TRBV6-2/TRBV6-3|NA|TRBJ2-3
CASSYSILLGADTQYF
TGTGCCAGCAGTTACTCTATCCTGCTTGGGGCAGATACGCAGTATTTT
>NA|TRBV29-1|TRBD1|TRBJ2-1
CSAPDRKNEQFF
TGCAGCGCCCCGGACAGGAAGAATGAGCAGTTCTTC
>NA|TRBV20-1|TRBD2|TRBJ2-5
CSARTSGETQYF
TGCAGTGCTCGGACTAGCGGTGAGACCCAGTACTTC
>NA|TRBV18|TRBD1|TRBJ1-5
CASSSRDRGNNQPQHF
TGTGCCAGCTCATCCCGGGACAGGGGAAATAATCAGCCCCAGCATTTT
>NA|TRBV11-3|TRBD1|TRBJ2-7
CASSYRDRGGIEQYF
TGTGCCAGCAGCTATAGGGACAGGGGCGGGATCGAGCAGTACTTC
>few|TRBV13|TRBD1|TRBJ2-7
CASSWGTDISYEQYF
TGTGCCAGCAGCTGGGGGACAGATATCTCCTACGAGCAGTACTTC
>NA|TRBV4-1|NA|TRBJ2-7
CASSQERMSYEQYF
TGCGCCAGCAGCCAAGAACGGATGTCCTACGAGCAGTACTTC
>NA|TRBV19|NA|TRBJ2-2
CASSINSNTGELFF
TGTGCCAGTAGTATAAATTCGAACACCGGGGAGCTGTTTTTT
>few|TRBV4-3|NA|TRBJ1-2
CASSQDQGLGAYGYTF
TGCGCCAGCAGCCAAGATCAGGGTTTGGGGGCCTATGGCTACACCTTC
>once|TRBV25-1|TRBD2|TRBJ2-3
CASRSSGKVVTDTQYF
TGTGCCAGCAGATCAAGCGGGAAGGTAGTCACAGATACGCAGTATTTT
>NA|TRBV29-1|TRBD2|TRBJ2-5
CSVEGRLAGETQYF
TGCAGCGTTGAAGGGAGACTAGCGGGAGAGACCCAGTACTTC
>NA|TRBV4-1|NA|TRBJ1-6
CASSKGGQGITYNSPLHF
TGCGCCAGCAGCAAGGGCGGGCAGGGGATAACCTATAATTCACCCCTCCACTTT
>few|TRBV23-1|NA|TRBJ1-1
CASSQPRRPRGEAFF
TGCGCCAGCAGTCAACCGCGGCGGCCCCGAGGGGAAGCTTTCTTT
>once|TRBV18|TRBD1|TRBJ2-7
CASSTGQSYEQYF
TGTGCCAGCTCAACGGGACAGTCCTACGAGCAGTACTTC
>NA|TRBV19|NA|TRBJ2-1
CASSIARGEQFF
TGTGCCAGTAGTATAGCCCGGGGTGAGCAGTTCTTC